Presented here are 31 T cell receptor beta chains from one specimen sequenced in a study of identical twins. MiXCR, run by TCRdb on the 5' RACE reads, gives a single entry per CDR3 protein. The data show nearly 900,000 distinct CDR3 sequences, over 9% seen once. This sample also appeared in a second study, on yellow fever vaccine responses in identical twins.

The sequenced sample was PBMCs. These receptors all come from a woman under 30 in good health.

This clonotype appeared many times. J is TRBJ2-7 and V is TRBV12-3 or TRBV12-4, with a tentative D call TRBD2 (5 bases). V was pared by 3 bases and J by 2 bases, with 14 bases between. The CDR3 length is 15 residues. CDR3 nucleotide sequence: TGTGCCAGCAGTTTTCGAGGGAAAATAACCTACGAGCAGTACTTC. Translated, it gives CASSFRGKITYEQYF.

Only a few counts were recorded for this clonotype. This chain connects TRBV3-1 to TRBJ2-1, with TRBD2 as a possible D gene (6 bases). Germline CDR1 reads LGHDT; CDR2 reads YNNKEL (reference sequence). V lost 7 bases and J 3 bases, leaving 13 bases between the germline ends. The CDR3 consists of 14 residues. CDR3 region: CASNHGSVYNEQFF. In DNA form, the CDR3 reads TGTGCCAGCAATCACGGGAGCGTCTACAATGAGCAGTTCTTC.

This clonotype was counted once. The chain uses TRBV19 and TRBJ2-3; a weak D match, TRBD2 (6 bases). The CDR3 extends over 16 amino acids. V was pared by 4 bases and J by 5 bases, with 19 bases between. The germline V gene encodes CDR1 LNHDA and CDR2 SQIVND (reference sequence). The CDR3 here is CASSKWGDGDQDTQYF. CDR3 nucleotides: TGTGCCAGTAGTAAATGGGGGGACGGAGATCAAGATACGCAGTATTTT.

This chain uses TRBV5-1 with TRBJ2-1; D not resolved. Germline V gene data show CDR1 as SGHRS and CDR2 as YFSETQ. Between the trimmed V and J ends, which lost 0 bases and 4 bases, there was a span of 11 bases. The CDR3 is 15 residues long. Here the CDR3 reads CASSLVQAEYNEQFF. In DNA form, the CDR3 reads TGCGCCAGCAGCTTGGTTCAGGCGGAGTACAATGAGCAGTTCTTC.

The table lists this clonotype with a few counts. The chain is built from TRBV25-1 and TRBJ2-1; 7 nucleotides match TRBD2. V trimming: 5 bases; J trimming: 3 bases; junction bases outside the gene matches: 4. Germline V gene data show CDR1 as MGHDK and CDR2 as SYGVNS. The CDR3 runs to 14 residues. This CDR3 is CASSTSGDYNEQFF. The CDR3 DNA is TGTGCCAGCAGTACAAGCGGGGACTACAATGAGCAGTTCTTC.

This chain joins TRBV19 and TRBJ2-3, with a weak D call TRBD2 (5 bases). CDR3 size: 13 residues. Germline CDR1 and CDR2: LNHDA and SQIVND (reference sequence). Trimming cost V 5 bases and J 2 bases, with 8 bases left between them. CDR3: CASSERITDTQYF. CDR3 in DNA: TGTGCCAGTAGTGAGCGGATCACAGATACGCAGTATTTT.

This clonotype was counted between two and nine times. This sequence joins TRBV2 and TRBJ2-2; perhaps D is TRBD1 or TRBD2 (5 bases each). The CDR3 extends over 13 amino acids. Trimming shortened V by 4 bases and J by 6 bases, and 9 bases separated the two germline ends. CDR1 and CDR2 from the germline V gene are SNHLY and FYNNEI. The CDR3 loop reads CASSGGAPGELFF. The CDR3 DNA reads TGTGCCAGCAGTGGAGGGGCCCCCGGGGAGCTGTTTTTT.

The chain links TRBV15 to TRBJ1-5; tentative D call: TRBD1 (5 bases). With 5 bases removed from V and 4 bases from J, the gap between germline ends came to 18 bases. The length of the CDR3 is 16 residues. Germline V gene data show CDR1 as LNHNV and CDR2 as YYDKDF (reference sequence). The CDR3 region is CATSPPRGDGNQPQHF. The CDR3 DNA follows: TGTGCCACCAGCCCCCCTCGGGGGGACGGAAATCAGCCCCAGCATTTT.

The genes are TRBV29-1 and TRBJ2-1, with TRBD2 matching over 12 bases. This CDR3 has 14 residues. Trimming at V came to 1 base and at J to 16 bases, leaving 11 bases not matched to a gene. Looked up from germline, CDR1 is SQVTM and CDR2 is ANQGSEA. CDR3 amino acids: CSVEGLAGEVGRFF. The CDR3 bases are TGCAGCGTTGAAGGACTAGCGGGAGAAGTCGGTCGTTTCTTC.

This clonotype was detected ten times or more. The chain joins TRBV29-1 to TRBJ1-2; D perhaps matches TRBD1 (5 bases). CDR3 length: 15 amino acids. The germline gives CDR1 SQVTM, CDR2 ANQGSEA. V was shortened by 3 bases and J by 5 bases, with 19 bases between the two germline ends. The CDR3 DNA is TGCAGCGTTGATGGCAGGGAGGAGAGTTGGTATGGCTACACCTTC. Translating gives CSVDGREESWYGYTF.

This chain uses TRBV29-1 with TRBJ2-5; 8 nucleotides line up with TRBD2. The CDR3 consists of 13 residues. J gave up 6 bases and V 4 bases, and 7 bases lay outside the gene matches. Germline V CDR1 and CDR2: SQVTM, ANQGSEA. CDR3 in amino acids: CSVVGGRLKTQYF. The CDR3 DNA follows: TGCAGCGTTGTGGGCGGGAGGTTAAAGACCCAGTACTTC.

J is TRBJ1-1 and V is TRBV12-5; D unclear. Germline CDR1 and CDR2: LGHNT and FRNRAP. This CDR3 is 15 amino acids long. With 7 bases removed from V and 0 bases from J, the gap between germline ends came to 15 bases. The CDR3 loop is CASETEDALNTEAFF. The CDR3 coding sequence is TGTGCTAGTGAAACAGAAGACGCTTTGAACACTGAAGCTTTCTTT.

This clonotype was seen a handful of times. The chain is built from TRBV5-1 and TRBJ2-7; possible D gene TRBD1, 6 bases. There are 14 residues in the CDR3. V was shortened by 0 bases and J by 4 bases, with 11 bases between the two germline ends. Germline V gene data show CDR1 as SGHRS and CDR2 as YFSETQ. The CDR3 region has the DNA TGCGCCAGCAGCTTGGACAGGGCCAGGTACGAGCAGTACTTC. It translates to CASSLDRARYEQYF.

This clonotype was recorded a few times. The chain employs TRBV7-2 and TRBJ2-3, with TRBD2 identical over 10 bases. J gave up 2 bases and V 3 bases, and 5 bases lay outside the gene matches. The CDR3 runs 16 residues. Germline values: CDR1 SGHTA, CDR2 FQGNSA. As DNA, the CDR3 is TGTGCCAGCAGCTTCCCACTAGCGGGAAACACAGATACGCAGTATTTT. Encoded protein: CASSFPLAGNTDTQYF.

V usage is TRBV27 and J usage is TRBJ1-2; D remains ambiguous. This CDR3 comprises 15 residues. Germline V CDR1 and CDR2: MNHEY, SMNVEV (reference sequence). V gave up 3 bases and J gave up 4 bases, with 15 bases separating them. CDR3 nucleotides: TGTGCCAGCAGTTTGGTCTGGGATCTACGCTATGGCTACACCTTC. Translating gives CASSLVWDLRYGYTF.

The table lists this clonotype with a few counts. The chain's CDR3 is CASSGGTSVYYEQYF. CDR3 DNA sequence: TGTGCCAGCAGCGGCGGGACTAGCGTTTACTACGAGCAGTACTTC. V usage is TRBV16 and J usage is TRBJ2-7; 10 bases match TRBD2. There are 15 residues in the CDR3. The germline V gene has CDR1 KGHSY and CDR2 FQNENV. Trimming removed 5 bases from V and 3 bases from J; junction bases left unmatched: 7. Full variable domain (outside the CDR3, taken from reference TRBV16 and TRBJ2-7): GEEVAQTPKHLVRGEGQKAKLYCAPIKGHSYVFWYQQVLKNEFKFLISFQNENVFDETGMPKERFSAKCLPNSPCSLEIQATKLEDSAVYFCASSGGTSVYYEQYFGPGTRLTVT.

This clonotype was counted a few times. The chain employs TRBV5-5 and TRBJ1-5, with TRBD1 as a possible D gene (5 bases). Germline V lookup: CDR1 SGHKS, CDR2 YYEKEE (reference sequence). Trimming cost V 2 bases and J 10 bases, with 16 bases left between them. This CDR3 is built from 14 residues. CDR3 DNA sequence: TGTGCCAGCAGCTTCGGAGCTCGGGGGGATCCCCAGCATTTT. Its protein product is CASSFGARGDPQHF.

The V and J genes are TRBV4-2 and TRBJ1-1; D is undetermined. Germline V CDR1 and CDR2: LGHNA, YNFKEQ. Trimming removed 1 base at V and 7 bases at J, with 10 bases between. CDR3 length: 13 amino acids. The CDR3: CASSQVSAYEAFF. CDR3 in DNA: TGTGCCAGCAGCCAAGTATCGGCATATGAAGCTTTCTTT.

This clonotype showed up just a few times. CDR3 bases: TGTGCCAGCAGCTTGTCTAGCGGGCCCTCTGGGGCCAACGTCCTGACTTTC. Translation gives CASSLSSGPSGANVLTF. This chain connects TRBV7-2 to TRBJ2-6, with TRBD2 matching 8 bases. The germline V gene encodes CDR1 SGHTA and CDR2 FQGNSA. The CDR3 length is 17 residues. The ends lost 3 bases at V and 0 bases at J; junction bases unmatched: 4.

This clonotype showed up many times. The chain carries TRBV5-1 and TRBJ2-5; D is unclear. The CDR3 covers 14 residues. The germline V gene encodes CDR1 SGHRS and CDR2 YFSETQ. V was trimmed by 0 bases and J by 0 bases, leaving 6 bases between them. The CDR3 is CASSLVGNQETQYF. CDR3 DNA: TGCGCCAGCAGCTTGGTGGGAAACCAAGAGACCCAGTACTTC. The full variable domain, in which reference TRBV5-1 and TRBJ2-5 provide the parts outside the CDR3, is KAGVTQTPRYLIKTRGQQVTLSCSPISGHRSVSWYQQTPGQGLQFLFEYFSETQRNKGNFPGRFSGRQFSNSRSEMNVSTLELGDSALYLCASSLVGNQETQYFGPGTRLLVL.

This chain uses TRBV6-1 with TRBJ1-4, with D perhaps matching TRBD1 (5 bases). The V and J ends lost 6 bases and 8 bases respectively, with 19 bases between them. Germline loops: CDR1 MNHNS, CDR2 SASEGT. There are 15 residues in the CDR3. The CDR3 DNA is TGTGCCAGCAGCCTTGGGGGGATGATCGGGGAAAAACTGTTTTTT. Encoded protein: CASSLGGMIGEKLFF.

This clonotype was counted many times. The V and J genes are TRBV12-3 or TRBV12-4 and TRBJ2-7, with 8 bases identical to TRBD2. The V segment lost 6 bases and the J segment 0 bases; nucleotides outside the gene matches: 4. The CDR3 contains 14 residues. The CDR3 sequence: CASRTSASSYEQYF. DNA of the CDR3: TGTGCCAGCAGGACTAGCGCGAGCTCCTACGAGCAGTACTTC.

V gene TRBV5-1 combines with J gene TRBJ2-5, with D maybe TRBD1 (5 bases). Trimming left V 0 bases short and J 2 bases short, with 14 bases between. Germline CDR1 SGHRS, CDR2 YFSETQ. This CDR3 has 16 amino acids. The CDR3 spells CASSLEGMGFQETQYF. The CDR3 region has the DNA TGCGCCAGCAGCTTGGAGGGGATGGGGTTTCAAGAGACCCAGTACTTC. The full variable domain, in which reference TRBV5-1 and TRBJ2-5 provide the parts outside the CDR3, is KAGVTQTPRYLIKTRGQQVTLSCSPISGHRSVSWYQQTPGQGLQFLFEYFSETQRNKGNFPGRFSGRQFSNSRSEMNVSTLELGDSALYLCASSLEGMGFQETQYFGPGTRLLVL.

This clonotype was seen more than once but under ten times. The chain employs TRBV20-1 and TRBJ1-4; no clear D. Germline V gene lookup returns CDR1 DFQATT and CDR2 SNEGSKA (reference sequence). The CDR3 is 14 amino acids. V was clipped by 6 bases and J by 7 bases, with 18 bases between them. The CDR3 loop reads CSALPPHGGEKLFF. In nucleotides, the CDR3 is TGCAGTGCCTTGCCCCCGCATGGTGGTGAAAAACTGTTTTTT.

J is TRBJ1-3 and V is TRBV2; D may be TRBD1 (5 bases). Germline CDR1 SNHLY, CDR2 FYNNEI. Deletions cut 6 bases from V and 2 bases from J, with 14 bases between. This CDR3 has 15 amino acids. CDR3 nucleotides: TGTGCCAGCAGAGCTGTCGCAGGGCCTGGAAACACCATATATTTT. It specifies CASRAVAGPGNTIYF. Based on the CDR3 plus reference TRBV2 and TRBJ1-3, the full variable domain is EPEVTQTPSHQVTQMGQEVILRCVPISNHLYFYWYRQILGQKVEFLVSFYNNEISEKSEIFDDQFSVERPDGSNFTLKIRSTKLEDSAMYFCASRAVAGPGNTIYFGEGSWLTVV.

The V call is TRBV20-1, the J call TRBJ2-1; tentatively, D is TRBD1 (6 bases). CDR1 DFQATT and CDR2 SNEGSKA come from the germline V gene (reference sequence). This CDR3 region has 12 residues. V lost 4 bases and J 6 bases, leaving 10 bases between the germline ends. The CDR3 loop reads CSAKTGGNEQFF. The CDR3 coding sequence is TGCAGTGCTAAGACAGGAGGCAATGAGCAGTTCTTC.

This clonotype was counted only a few times. The chain recombines TRBV20-1 with TRBJ2-7; 10 positions agree with TRBD1. Per the germline V gene, CDR1 is DFQATT and CDR2 is SNEGSKA (reference sequence). The CDR3 sequence is 15 residues long. J lost 3 bases, V lost 3 bases, and 8 bases had no gene match. As DNA, the CDR3 is TGCAGTGCTAGCGGTCGGGACAGGGGCTTCTACGAGCAGTACGTC. Protein product: CSASGRDRGFYEQYV.

V usage is TRBV5-1 and J usage is TRBJ1-4; D not resolved. The CDR3 totals 15 residues. CDR1 and CDR2 (germline): SGHRS, YFSETQ. The V gene lost 0 bases and the J gene lost 11 bases, with 17 bases spanning the gap. CDR3 protein: CASSLEAGFGEKLFF. As DNA, the CDR3 is TGCGCCAGCAGCTTGGAGGCCGGGTTTGGGGAGAAACTGTTTTTT.

The J gene is TRBJ1-2, the V gene TRBV4-1, with 9 bases matching TRBD1. This CDR3 comprises 15 residues. Germline V lookup: CDR1 MGHRA, CDR2 YSYEKL. J was trimmed by 3 bases and V by 5 bases; bases with no gene match: 7. In DNA form, the CDR3 reads TGCGCCAGCAGCAACCCGGGACAGGGTCACTATGGCTACACCTTC. Translating it yields CASSNPGQGHYGYTF.

The table lists this clonotype with a few counts. V usage is TRBV19 and J usage is TRBJ1-5, with 11 positions matching TRBD1. Germline V CDR1 and CDR2: LNHDA, SQIVND (reference sequence). The CDR3 extends over 15 amino acids. Trimming at V came to 7 bases and at J to 7 bases, leaving 9 bases not matched to a gene. CDR3 sequence: CASNTGQGAGQPQHF. In nucleotides, the CDR3 is TGTGCCAGTAACACAGGACAGGGGGCTGGACAGCCCCAGCATTTT. The variable domain in full, with the rest retrieved from reference TRBV19 and TRBJ1-5, is DGGITQSPKYLFRKEGQNVTLSCEQNLNHDAMYWYRQDPGQGLRLIYYSQIVNDFQKGDIAEGYSVSREKKESFPLTVTSAQKNPTAFYLCASNTGQGAGQPQHFGDGTRLSIL.

The chain is built from TRBV7-8 and TRBJ1-1; 7 bases line up with TRBD1. The CDR3 is 12 residues long. Germline assignment: CDR1 SGHVS and CDR2 FQNEAQ. V shed 5 bases and J 10 bases; nucleotides not matched to a gene: 7. The CDR3 is CASSPDRAVAFF. In DNA form, the CDR3 reads TGTGCCAGCAGCCCCGACAGGGCTGTAGCTTTCTTT.